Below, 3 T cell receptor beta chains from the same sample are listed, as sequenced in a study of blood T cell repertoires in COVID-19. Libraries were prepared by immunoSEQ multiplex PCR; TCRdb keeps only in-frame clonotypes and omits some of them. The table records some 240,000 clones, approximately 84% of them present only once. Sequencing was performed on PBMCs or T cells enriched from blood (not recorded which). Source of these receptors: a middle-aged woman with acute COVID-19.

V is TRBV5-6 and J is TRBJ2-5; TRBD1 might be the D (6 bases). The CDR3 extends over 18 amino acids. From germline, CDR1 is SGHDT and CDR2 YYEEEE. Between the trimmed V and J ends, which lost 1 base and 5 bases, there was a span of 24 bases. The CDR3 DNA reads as TGTGCCAGCAGCTTGTTGGTTAGTCCCTCTAGGGGGTTTGAGACCCAGTACTTC. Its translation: CASSLLVSPSRGFETQYF.

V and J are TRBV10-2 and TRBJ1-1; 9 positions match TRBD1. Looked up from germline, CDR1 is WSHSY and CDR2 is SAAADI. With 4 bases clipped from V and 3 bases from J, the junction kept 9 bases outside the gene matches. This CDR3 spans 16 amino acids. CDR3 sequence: CASSGSDRGEYTEAFF. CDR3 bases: TGCGCCAGCAGTGGGAGCGACAGGGGGGAATACACTGAAGCTTTCTTT.

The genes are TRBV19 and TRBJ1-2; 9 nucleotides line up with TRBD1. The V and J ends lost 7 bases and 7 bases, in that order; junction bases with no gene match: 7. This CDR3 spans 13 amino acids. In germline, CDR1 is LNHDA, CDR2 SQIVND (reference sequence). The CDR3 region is CASKARDRVGYTF. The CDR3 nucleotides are TGTGCCAGTAAAGCCCGGGACAGGGTTGGCTACACCTTC.